This section outlines one T cell receptor beta chain sequence together with its context. How the authors handled the data: Cell counts per sample came from amplifying reference gene primers. The table came from immunoSEQ multiplex PCR; TCRdb's copy has only in-frame clones and leaves some out. V and J calls and clone size are copied from that table; D and trimming were computed from the DNA. Of 200,000 to 250,000 clones in the sample, less than 90% were seen once. V lost 5 bases, J lost 2 bases, and 9 bases lay in between. The CDR3 runs 12 residues. CDR1 and CDR2 (germline): SQVTM, ANQGSEA. This entry belongs to a study of blood T cell repertoires in COVID-19. Background on the study: Sample material is recorded as cDNA or gDNA derived from T cells, B-cell-depleted T cells, or PBMCs.

This TCR was recovered from a woman of 80 years or more with COVID-19, enrolled during active disease. Sequenced sample: peripheral blood. This rearrangement joins TRBV29-1 to TRBJ1-1; no definite D call. The DNA for the CDR3 is TGCAGCGTTCGTGAACAAAACACTGAAGCTTTCTTT. The encoded protein is CSVREQNTEAFF.